The rows below give T cell receptor beta chains drawn from one sample of a study of blood T cell repertoires in COVID-19. Measured with immunoSEQ multiplex PCR; TCRdb has only the in-frame clones, and not every one. The sample shows approximately 250,000 clones, approximately 86% of them seen only once. The sample taken for sequencing was peripheral blood. These receptors all stem from a man aged 35 to 55 with active or convalescent COVID-19. Each CDR3 is given with its conserved first and last residue. The D gene is left open where the match is weak. Expanded clones are given a class, and other clones once, few, many or no size at all.

clone size,V gene,J gene,D gene,CDR3 protein,CDR3 DNA
-,TRBV6-5,TRBJ2-5,-,CASSVTGTFTETQYF,TGTGCCAGCAGCGTTACCGGGACTTTCACAGAGACCCAGTACTTC
-,TRBV5-1,TRBJ2-7,TRBD1,CASSTGQGAYEQYF,TGCGCCAGCAGCACCGGACAGGGGGCCTACGAGCAGTACTTC
-,TRBV7-2,TRBJ2-3,TRBD2,CASSLVSGTSGGAGTQYF,TGTGCCAGCAGCTTAGTCTCTGGGACTAGCGGGGGGGCGGGTACGCAGTATTTT
once,TRBV4-1,TRBJ2-7,-,CASSQVPQGHNEQYF,TGCGCCAGCAGCCAAGTCCCCCAGGGACACAACGAGCAGTACTTC
-,TRBV7-9,TRBJ2-7,TRBD2,CASSRAVAGETYEQYF,TGTGCCAGCAGCCGCGCCGTAGCGGGCGAAACCTACGAGCAGTACTTC
-,TRBV2,TRBJ2-7,TRBD1,CASSATGTSIYEQYF,TGTGCCAGCTCCGCGACAGGGACGTCGATCTACGAGCAGTACTTC
few,TRBV9,TRBJ1-5,TRBD1,CASSVGGTGDQPQHF,TGTGCCAGCAGCGTAGGAGGGACAGGGGATCAGCCCCAGCATTTT
-,TRBV9,TRBJ2-7,TRBD1,CASSATGFPSYEQYF,TGTGCCAGCAGCGCGACAGGGTTCCCGTCCTACGAGCAGTACTTC
-,TRBV11-2,TRBJ1-6,-,CASSLGTRLPLHF,TGTGCCAGCAGCTTAGGGACACGGCTACCCCTCCACTTT
-,TRBV6-1,TRBJ1-2,TRBD1,CASSEGQKNYGYTF,TGTGCCAGCAGTGAGGGACAGAAAAACTATGGCTACACCTTC
-,TRBV5-4,TRBJ2-3,-,CASSEGLLGDTQYF,TGTGCCAGCAGCGAGGGACTTCTGGGAGATACGCAGTATTTT
-,TRBV11-3,TRBJ2-1,TRBD2,CASSLRGRANEQFF,TGTGCCAGCAGCTTGCGCGGGAGGGCCAATGAGCAGTTCTTC
few,TRBV11-2,TRBJ2-3,-,CASSLGTESTDTQYF,TGTGCCAGCAGCTTAGGGACAGAAAGCACAGATACGCAGTATTTT
-,TRBV6-5,TRBJ1-4,-,CASSYAGNEKLFF,TGTGCCAGCAGTTATGCAGGAAATGAAAAACTGTTTTTT
-,TRBV4-1,TRBJ1-5,TRBD1,CASSHQTGNGNQPQHF,TGCGCCAGCAGCCACCAGACAGGGAATGGCAATCAGCCCCAGCATTTT
-,TRBV6-1,TRBJ1-5,-,CASSEAGGGRNQPQHF,TGTGCCAGCAGTGAAGCGGGGGGTGGCCGCAATCAGCCCCAGCATTTT
-,TRBV6-1,TRBJ2-5,-,CASSEGRGHLETQYF,TGTGCCAGCAGTGAAGGAAGGGGCCATCTAGAGACCCAGTACTTC
-,TRBV2,TRBJ2-2,TRBD1,CASSRQGGNTGELFF,TGTGCCAGCTCACGACAGGGGGGGAACACCGGGGAGCTGTTTTTT
-,TRBV27,TRBJ2-5,-,CASSLSTGTETQYF,TGTGCCAGCAGTTTATCGACAGGTACGGAGACCCAGTACTTC
-,TRBV18,TRBJ2-5,-,CASSPRRIQETQYF,TGTGCCAGCTCACCGAGGCGGATACAAGAGACCCAGTACTTC
once,TRBV23-1,TRBJ1-2,TRBD1,CASSPRQGDYTF,TGCGCCAGCAGCCCCCGACAGGGCGACTACACCTTC
-,TRBV5-1,TRBJ1-6,TRBD1,CASNSNSRTGAANSPLHF,TGCGCCAGCAACAGTAATTCGAGAACAGGGGCGGCCAATTCACCCCTCCACTTT
-,TRBV5-4,TRBJ2-5,-,CASSEIWGASETQYF,TGTGCCAGCAGCGAAATTTGGGGAGCCTCGGAGACCCAGTACTTC
-,TRBV7-9,TRBJ2-7,-,CASSSTDSRGFEQYF,TGTGCCAGCAGCTCAACGGACTCCCGAGGGTTCGAGCAGTACTTC
-,TRBV6-5,TRBJ2-5,TRBD2,CASSYSSTSGGETQYF,TGTGCCAGCAGTTACTCGAGTACTAGCGGGGGAGAGACCCAGTACTTC
once,TRBV7-9,TRBJ2-7,-,CASSRQENYEQYF,TGTGCCAGCAGCCGACAGGAGAACTACGAGCAGTACTTC
-,TRBV30,TRBJ1-2,-,CAWSGRNYGYTF,TGTGCCTGGAGTGGCCGGAACTATGGCTACACCTTC
few,TRBV5-1,TRBJ2-1,-,CASSQTGTPSYNEQFF,TGCGCCAGCAGCCAAACCGGGACACCTTCCTACAATGAGCAGTTCTTC
-,TRBV11-3,TRBJ2-7,-,CASSPRPLTSYEQYF,TGTGCCAGCAGCCCAAGACCACTAACCAGCTACGAGCAGTACTTC
few,TRBV2,TRBJ1-4,TRBD1,CASSSTGRGTTNEKLFF,TGTGCCAGCAGCTCGACAGGGCGGGGCACAACTAATGAAAAACTGTTTTTT
-,TRBV9,TRBJ2-1,TRBD2,CASSGGRAVGYNEQFF,TGTGCCAGCAGCGGCGGGAGGGCCGTCGGATACAATGAGCAGTTCTTC
-,TRBV30,TRBJ2-2,-,CAWSRGNGELFF,TGTGCCTGGAGTAGGGGGAACGGGGAGCTGTTTTTT
-,TRBV5-4,TRBJ1-1,TRBD1,CASSLGQGAEAFF,TGTGCCAGCAGCTTAGGACAGGGGGCTGAAGCTTTCTTT
-,TRBV6-5,TRBJ1-1,TRBD1,CASRDSYTEAFF,TGTGCCAGCCGGGACAGTTACACTGAAGCTTTCTTT
-,TRBV5-4,TRBJ1-4,-,CASSNPTATNEKLFF,TGTGCCAGCAGCAATCCGACAGCAACTAATGAAAAACTGTTTTTT
-,TRBV12-3/TRBV12-4,TRBJ2-3,-,CASSFRERATQYF,TGTGCCAGCAGTTTTCGCGAGAGAGCTACGCAGTATTTT
-,TRBV19,TRBJ2-7,TRBD1,CASSNMGQTPYEQYF,TGTGCCAGTAGTAATATGGGACAGACACCCTACGAGCAGTACTTC
-,TRBV24-1,TRBJ1-5,TRBD1,CATRPGGGNQPQHF,TGTGCCACTAGACCAGGGGGCGGCAATCAGCCCCAGCATTTT
few,TRBV2,TRBJ1-2,-,CASIEGFRVDGYTF,TGTGCCAGCATTGAGGGGTTCAGGGTAGATGGCTACACCTTC
-,TRBV5-1,TRBJ2-1,-,CASSFKHNEQFF,TGCGCCAGCAGCTTCAAGCACAATGAGCAGTTCTTC
-,TRBV27,TRBJ1-1,TRBD1,CASSLSPQGAFTEAFF,TGTGCCAGCAGTTTATCACCCCAGGGGGCTTTCACTGAAGCTTTCTTT
-,TRBV11-2,TRBJ1-3,-,CASSPLGGSGNTIYF,TGTGCCAGCAGCCCGCTTGGAGGCTCTGGAAACACCATATATTTT
-,TRBV7-9,TRBJ1-2,-,CASRPSGFGYTF,TGTGCCAGCCGCCCTTCGGGGTTTGGCTACACCTTC
-,TRBV11-2,TRBJ1-2,TRBD1,CASSRSGQPNYGYTF,TGTGCCAGCAGCCGCTCGGGACAGCCAAACTATGGCTACACCTTC
-,TRBV4-1,TRBJ2-2,TRBD1,CASRHTGVGELFF,TGCGCCAGCAGACATACAGGGGTCGGGGAGCTGTTTTTT
once,TRBV5-1,TRBJ2-5,-,CASSRHDSQETQYF,TGCGCCAGCAGCAGACACGACAGCCAAGAGACCCAGTACTTC
-,TRBV5-1,TRBJ1-2,TRBD1,CASRPQGADGYTF,TGCGCCAGCAGGCCACAGGGGGCGGATGGCTACACCTTC
-,TRBV6-5,TRBJ1-2,-,CASNLGRFANYGYTF,TGTGCCAGCAACCTCGGGAGATTTGCTAACTATGGCTACACCTTC
-,TRBV24-1,TRBJ1-5,-,CATRSGVSNQPQHF,TGTGCCACCAGATCGGGGGTTAGCAATCAGCCCCAGCATTTT
-,TRBV9,TRBJ1-1,-,CASSVNRERNTEAFF,TGTGCCAGCAGCGTGAACAGGGAAAGGAACACTGAAGCTTTCTTT
few,TRBV12-3/TRBV12-4,TRBJ2-2,-,CASSSGPGGELFF,TGTGCCAGCAGTTCAGGGCCCGGCGGGGAGCTGTTTTTT